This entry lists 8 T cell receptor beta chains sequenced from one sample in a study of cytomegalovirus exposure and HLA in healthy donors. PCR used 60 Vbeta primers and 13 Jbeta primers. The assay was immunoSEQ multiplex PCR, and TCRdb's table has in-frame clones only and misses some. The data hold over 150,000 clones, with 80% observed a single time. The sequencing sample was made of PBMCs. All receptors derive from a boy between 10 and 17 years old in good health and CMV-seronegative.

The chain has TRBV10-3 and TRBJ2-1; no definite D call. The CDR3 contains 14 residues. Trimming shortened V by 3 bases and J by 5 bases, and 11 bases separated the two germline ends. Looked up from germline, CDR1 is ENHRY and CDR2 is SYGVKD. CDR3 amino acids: CAISDFEYNNEQFF. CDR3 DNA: TGTGCCATCAGTGACTTTGAATACAACAATGAGCAGTTCTTC.

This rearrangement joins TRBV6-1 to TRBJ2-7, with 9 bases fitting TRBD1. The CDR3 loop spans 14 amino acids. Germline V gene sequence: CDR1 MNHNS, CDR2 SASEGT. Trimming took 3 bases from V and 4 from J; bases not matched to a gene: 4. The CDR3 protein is CASSDGTGTYEQYF. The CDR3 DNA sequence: TGTGCCAGCAGTGATGGGACAGGGACGTACGAGCAGTACTTC.

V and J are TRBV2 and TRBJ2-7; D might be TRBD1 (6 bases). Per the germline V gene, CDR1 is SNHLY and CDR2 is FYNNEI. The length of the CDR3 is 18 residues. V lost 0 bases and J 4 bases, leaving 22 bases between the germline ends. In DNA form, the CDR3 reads TGTGCCAGCAGTGAAGCCCTTTACCGACAGGTCTGGGGGTACGAGCAGTACTTC. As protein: CASSEALYRQVWGYEQYF.

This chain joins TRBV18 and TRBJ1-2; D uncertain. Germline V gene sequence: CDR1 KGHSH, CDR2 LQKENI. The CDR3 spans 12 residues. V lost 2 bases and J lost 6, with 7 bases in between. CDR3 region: CASSPSGDGYTF. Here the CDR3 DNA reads TGTGCCAGCTCACCATCCGGGGATGGCTACACCTTC.

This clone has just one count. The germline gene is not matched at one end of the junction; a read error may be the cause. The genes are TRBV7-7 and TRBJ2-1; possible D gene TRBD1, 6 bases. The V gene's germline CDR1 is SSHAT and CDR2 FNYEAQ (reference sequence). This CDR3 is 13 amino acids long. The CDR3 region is CASSPGANNEQFF. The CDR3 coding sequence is TGTGCTAGCAGTCCAGGGGCCAACAATGAGCAGTTCTTC.

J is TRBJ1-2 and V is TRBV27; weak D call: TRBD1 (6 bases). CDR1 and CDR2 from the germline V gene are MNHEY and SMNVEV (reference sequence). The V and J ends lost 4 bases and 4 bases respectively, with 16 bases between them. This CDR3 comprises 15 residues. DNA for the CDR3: TGTGCCAGCAGTTCTTATTCACAGGGACCCTATGGCTACACCTTC. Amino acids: CASSSYSQGPYGYTF.

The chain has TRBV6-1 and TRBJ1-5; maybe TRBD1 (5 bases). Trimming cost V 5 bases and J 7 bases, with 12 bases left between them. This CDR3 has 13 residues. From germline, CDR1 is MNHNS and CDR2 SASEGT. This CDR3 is CASSSTTEQPQHF. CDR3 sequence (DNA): TGTGCCAGCAGTAGTACGACAGAACAGCCCCAGCATTTT.

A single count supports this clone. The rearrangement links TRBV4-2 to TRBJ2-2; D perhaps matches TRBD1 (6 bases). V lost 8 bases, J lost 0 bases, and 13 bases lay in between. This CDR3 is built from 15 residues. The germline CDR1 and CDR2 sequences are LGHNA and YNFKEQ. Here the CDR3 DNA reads TGTGCCAGCGGGCGACAGGAACCGAACACCGGGGAGCTGTTTTTT. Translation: CASGRQEPNTGELFF.